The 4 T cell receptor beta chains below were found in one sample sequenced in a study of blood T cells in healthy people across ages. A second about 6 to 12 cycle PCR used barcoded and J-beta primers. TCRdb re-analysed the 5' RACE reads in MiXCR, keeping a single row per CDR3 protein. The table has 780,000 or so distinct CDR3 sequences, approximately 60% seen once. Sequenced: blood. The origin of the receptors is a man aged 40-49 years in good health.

CDR3 region: CASSQGTKGEQFF. The CDR3 DNA follows: TGTGCCAGCAGCCAAGGGACAAAAGGTGAGCAGTTCTTC. The rearrangement joins TRBV3-1 to TRBJ2-1; a possible D gene is TRBD1 (5 bases). The CDR3 is made up of 13 amino acids. Germline loops: CDR1 LGHDT, CDR2 YNNKEL (reference sequence). V shed 1 base and J shed 9 bases, with 10 bases lying between them.

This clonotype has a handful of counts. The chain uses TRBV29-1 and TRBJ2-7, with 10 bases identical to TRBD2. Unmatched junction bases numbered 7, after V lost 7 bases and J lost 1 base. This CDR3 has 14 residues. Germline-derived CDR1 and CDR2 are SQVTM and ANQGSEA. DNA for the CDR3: TGCAGCGGGGTAGCGGGAGGTCTGTCCTACGAGCAGTACTTC. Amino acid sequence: CSGVAGGLSYEQYF.

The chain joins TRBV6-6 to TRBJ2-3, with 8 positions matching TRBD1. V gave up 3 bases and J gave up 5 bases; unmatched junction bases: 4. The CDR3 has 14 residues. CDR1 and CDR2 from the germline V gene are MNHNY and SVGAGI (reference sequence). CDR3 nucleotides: TGTGCCAGCAGTTATGACAGGGGCAGAGATACGCAGTATTTT. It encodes CASSYDRGRDTQYF.

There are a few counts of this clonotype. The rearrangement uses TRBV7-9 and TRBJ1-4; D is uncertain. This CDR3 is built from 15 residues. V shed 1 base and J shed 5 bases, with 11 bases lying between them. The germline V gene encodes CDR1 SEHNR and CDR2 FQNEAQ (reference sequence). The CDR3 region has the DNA TGTGCCAGCAGCTTAGGTACTAGGCAGAATGAAAAACTGTTTTTT. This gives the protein CASSLGTRQNEKLFF.